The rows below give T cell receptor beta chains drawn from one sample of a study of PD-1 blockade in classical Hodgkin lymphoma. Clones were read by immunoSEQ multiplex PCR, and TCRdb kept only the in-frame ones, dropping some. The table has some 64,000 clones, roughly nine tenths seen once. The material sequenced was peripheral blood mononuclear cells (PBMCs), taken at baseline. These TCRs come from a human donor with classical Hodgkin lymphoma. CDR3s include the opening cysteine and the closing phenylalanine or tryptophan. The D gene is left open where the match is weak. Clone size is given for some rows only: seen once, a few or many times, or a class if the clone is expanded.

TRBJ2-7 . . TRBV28 CASSPARGPTYEQYF TGTGCCAGCAGCCCCGCCCGAGGGCCTACCTACGAGCAGTACTTC
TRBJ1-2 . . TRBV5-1 CASSGELANYGYTF TGCGCCAGCAGCGGCGAACTGGCTAACTATGGCTACACCTTC
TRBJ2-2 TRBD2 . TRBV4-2 CASSQDILASGGVGTGELFF TGTGCCAGCAGCCAAGATATCCTGGCTAGCGGGGGGGTCGGCACCGGGGAGCTGTTTTTT
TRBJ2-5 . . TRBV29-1 CSVETGTRTQYF TGCAGCGTTGAAACAGGGACAAGAACCCAGTACTTC
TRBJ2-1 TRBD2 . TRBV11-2 CASSSGREGSNEQFF TGTGCCAGCAGTTCAGGGAGGGAGGGGAGCAATGAGCAGTTCTTC
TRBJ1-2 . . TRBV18 CASSPSSAGQYGYTF TGTGCCAGCTCACCATCTTCGGCAGGACAATATGGCTACACCTTC
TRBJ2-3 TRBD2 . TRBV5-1 CASSTVGGGYTDTQYF TGCGCCAGCAGCACAGTGGGCGGGGGGTACACAGATACGCAGTATTTT
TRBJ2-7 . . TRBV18 CASSPLAGNYEQYF TGTGCCAGCTCACCTTTGGCAGGGAACTACGAGCAGTACTTC
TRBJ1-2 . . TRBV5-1 CASSLPVSVYGYTF TGCGCCAGCAGCTTGCCAGTGTCAGTATATGGCTACACCTTC
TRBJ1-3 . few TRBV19 CASSREGGNSGNTIYF TGTGCCAGTAGTCGGGAGGGAGGAAACTCTGGAAACACCATATATTTT
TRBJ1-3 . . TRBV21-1 CASSKTTKEGTDSGNTIYF TGTGCCAGCAGCAAAACCACAAAGGAAGGGACAGACTCTGGAAACACCATATATTTT
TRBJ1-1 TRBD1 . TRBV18 CASSPLQGTDVEAFF TGTGCCAGCTCACCTTTACAGGGGACTGATGTGGAAGCTTTCTTT
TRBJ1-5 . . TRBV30 CAWSADRWGVNQPQHF TGTGCCTGGAGTGCTGACAGGTGGGGGGTTAATCAGCCCCAGCATTTT
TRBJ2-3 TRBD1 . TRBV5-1 CASSFSGTGDFPDTQYF TGCGCCAGCAGCTTTTCCGGGACAGGGGATTTTCCAGATACGCAGTATTTT
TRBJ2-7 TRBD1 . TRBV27 CASPSLSGTGVHSYEQYF TGTGCCAGCCCCTCCCTCTCCGGGACAGGGGTCCACTCCTACGAGCAGTACTTC
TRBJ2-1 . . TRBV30 CAWRLKRTFPSGSFF TGTGCCTGGAGACTGAAGCGGACCTTCCCCTCGGGCAGTTTCTTC
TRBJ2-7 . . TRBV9 CASSALGRGDGYEQYF TGTGCCAGCAGCGCTCTCGGACGGGGAGATGGCTACGAGCAGTACTTC
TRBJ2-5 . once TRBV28 CASSWPTGGGETQYF TGTGCCAGCAGTTGGCCAACTGGAGGTGGAGAGACCCAGTACTTC
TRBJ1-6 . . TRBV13 CASSLLDMGGSPLHF TGTGCCAGCAGCTTACTGGATATGGGCGGATCACCCCTCCACTTT
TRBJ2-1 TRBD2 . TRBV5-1 CASRWTSGLSDEQFF TGCGCCAGCAGATGGACTAGCGGTCTTTCGGATGAGCAGTTCTTC
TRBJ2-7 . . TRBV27 CASGAASYEQYF TGTGCCAGCGGGGCAGCCTCCTACGAGCAGTACTTC
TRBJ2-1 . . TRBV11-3 CASSLGLSGVNEQFF TGTGCCAGCAGCTTAGGGTTGAGTGGGGTCAATGAGCAGTTCTTC
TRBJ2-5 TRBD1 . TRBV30 CAWRAGGSETQYF TGTGCCTGGAGGGCAGGGGGCTCGGAGACCCAGTACTTC
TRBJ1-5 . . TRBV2 CASSDTALNQPQHF TGTGCCAGCAGTGACACAGCGCTCAATCAGCCCCAGCATTTT
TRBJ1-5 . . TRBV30 CAWSGGVGQPQHF TGTGCCTGGAGTGGGGGCGTTGGACAGCCCCAGCATTTT
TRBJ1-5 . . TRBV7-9 CASSWGDRRSSPQHF TGTGCCAGCAGCTGGGGAGACCGCCGGAGTTCGCCCCAGCATTTT
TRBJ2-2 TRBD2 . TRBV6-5 CASSYSDLPGGGELFF TGTGCCAGCAGTTACTCCGACCTGCCGGGGGGCGGGGAGCTGTTTTTT
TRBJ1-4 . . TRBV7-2 CASSLSLSSTNEKLFF TGTGCCAGCAGCTTAAGTTTAAGTTCAACTAATGAAAAACTGTTTTTT
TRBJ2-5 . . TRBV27 CASSFFPHGGGQETQYF TGTGCCAGCAGTTTTTTCCCACACGGGGGCGGGCAAGAGACCCAGTACTTC
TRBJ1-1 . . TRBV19 CASSIDLGGNTEAFF TGTGCCAGTAGTATAGATCTTGGGGGGAACACTGAAGCTTTCTTT
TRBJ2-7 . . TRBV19 CASSIDSRSGEQYF TGTGCCAGTAGTATAGATTCTAGGTCCGGGGAGCAGTACTTC
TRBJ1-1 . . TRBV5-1 CASKGRGVTEAFF TGCGCCAGCAAAGGTCGGGGGGTCACTGAAGCTTTCTTT
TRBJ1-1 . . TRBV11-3 CASSGPGGNTEAFF TGTGCCAGCAGCGGGCCCGGGGGCAACACTGAAGCTTTCTTT
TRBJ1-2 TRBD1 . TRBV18 CASSSPNRDRGDGYTF TGTGCCAGCTCATCACCCAATCGGGACAGGGGGGATGGCTACACCTTC
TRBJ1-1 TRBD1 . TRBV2 CASSERGPGRSEAFF TGTGCCAGCAGTGAGAGGGGGCCCGGCCGGAGTGAAGCTTTCTTT
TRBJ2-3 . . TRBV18 CASSPLMADTQYF TGTGCCAGCTCACCTTTGATGGCAGATACGCAGTATTTT
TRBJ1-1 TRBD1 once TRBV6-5 CASSNRQGGTEAFF TGTGCCAGCAGTAACCGACAGGGAGGGACTGAAGCTTTCTTT
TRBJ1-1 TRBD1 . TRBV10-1 CASSRDRGWNTEAFF TGCGCCAGCAGTCGTGACAGGGGGTGGAACACTGAAGCTTTCTTT
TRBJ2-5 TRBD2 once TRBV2 CASFLMSGGTQYF TGTGCCAGTTTCCTCATGTCGGGGGGGACCCAGTACTTC
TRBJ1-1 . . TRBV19 CASSIEVPVSTEAFF TGTGCCAGTAGTATTGAGGTCCCTGTTTCTACTGAAGCTTTCTTT
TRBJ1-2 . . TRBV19 CASRQAYGYTF TGTGCCAGTAGACAGGCCTATGGCTACACCTTC
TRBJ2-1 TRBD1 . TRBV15 CATSRDRRGQGEQFF TGTGCCACCAGCAGAGATCGCAGGGGGCAGGGTGAGCAGTTCTTC
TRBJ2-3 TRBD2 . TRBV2 CASSDGGLAGDTQYF TGTGCCAGCAGTGATGGAGGGCTAGCGGGAGATACGCAGTATTTT
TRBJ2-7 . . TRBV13 CASSLARSYEQYF TGTGCCAGCAGCTTAGCCAGAAGTTACGAGCAGTACTTC
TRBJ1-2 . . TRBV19 CASSQDRGTLIRGYTF TGTGCCAGTAGCCAAGACCGGGGGACTTTAATCCGTGGCTACACCTTC
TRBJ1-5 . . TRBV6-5 CASSYLDRFSNQPQHF TGTGCCAGCAGTTACCTTGACAGATTTAGCAATCAGCCCCAGCATTTT
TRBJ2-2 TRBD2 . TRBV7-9 CASSRGGANTGELFF TGTGCCAGCAGCCGCGGGGGGGCGAACACCGGGGAGCTGTTTTTT